Below, one TCR beta chain is given with its context. What antigen it recognizes has not been identified. No much larger clone is present one base from it, and per-base qualities are unavailable. The data are from a study of T cells after yellow fever vaccination (dated 2019 in TCRdb). Background for the entire study: The SMART-Seq v4 Ultra Low Input RNA kit was used to prepare libraries from fractions with low cell numbers. To follow T-cell clones before and after primary and booster YFV17D yellow fever vaccination, bulk TCR alpha and beta repertoires were sequenced over time. The cohort comprised two healthy male donors, one aged 18 to 29 and one aged 30 to 40 years. Blood samples were taken at several timepoints before and after primary and secondary immunization, and bulk PBMC replicates and cell subsets were isolated. Beyond this particular receptor, the publication reports: After the booster, most clones that had expanded after primary vaccination were detected again (over 95% of CD4 and around nine tenths of CD8), suggesting broad maintenance of memory. Computational filtering was required because FACS-sorted repertoires could contain abundant contaminating clonotypes from the bulk population. Because only a couple of donors were included in the study, the extent to which the findings can be generalized is limited. A small fraction of clonotypes showed up in both the CD4 and CD8 compartments, probably as a result of convergent recombination. The secondary T-cell response was found to be weaker but faster than the primary response, with a peak reached on day 5 rather than on day 15.

The CDR3 numbers 17 residues from cysteine through phenylalanine. The retained sequence is limited to the CDR3, 51 bases, with the frame set at the first base. Trimmed from V: 1 base; trimmed from J: 8 bases; junction bases lacking a gene match: 10. The CDR1 and CDR2 encoded by the germline V gene are SGHTA and FQGNSA. Synthesis of TCR cDNA relied on 5'RACE template switching, a step that introduced a universal primer site along with unique molecular identifiers. cDNA synthesis was primed from both the TCR alpha and TCR beta constant segments. Libraries were amplified in two PCR steps, with sample barcodes and sequencing adapters added in the second step. Libraries were sequenced on Illumina HiSeq 2500 (2x100 bp) or NovaSeq (2x150 bp). The authors processed their data as follows. MIGEC handled demultiplexing of reads and collapsing into UMI consensus sequences, while MiXCR performed V(D)J alignment. Vaccine-responding clonotypes were defined with edgeR using replicate PBMC samples, requiring FDR below 0.01 and a log2 fold change above 5 up to day 15. Each bulk clonotype received a CD4 or CD8 identity based on whether the sequenced CD4 or CD8 repertoire contained that clonotype at higher abundance. In TCRdb, the public reads were trimmed at Q25 with fastp and aligned with MiXCR, with productive beta chains retained. Rows are combined by CDR3 protein, so each entry shows the most common genes and DNA. Clone size and V and J calls follow TCRdb, not the original study. Counted in this sample were about 510,000 distinct CDR3 sequences; less than 25% of them appeared once. The ten largest clones represent 15% to 20% of the sample.

This specimen's treatment or condition label, interpreted: live attenuated yellow fever vaccine strain. Two biological replicates of bulk PBMCs were collected at each blood-draw timepoint. PBMCs were isolated from peripheral blood using a standard Ficoll-Paque protocol. RNA was extracted with TriZol from bulk PBMCs, CD4 and CD8 fractions, and dextramer-positive and dextramer-negative fractions. Here the chain combines TRBV7-2 and TRBJ2-2, and 10 junctional nucleotides match TRBD2. The source was PBMCs, collected 21 days after the first yellow fever vaccination. The receptor was isolated from a man younger than 30 who received the YFV17D yellow fever vaccine. CDR3 protein: CASSLVGPSGGEGELFF. The DNA sequence reads TGTGCCAGCAGCTTAGTTGGCCCTAGCGGGGGTGAAGGGGAGCTGTTTTTT.